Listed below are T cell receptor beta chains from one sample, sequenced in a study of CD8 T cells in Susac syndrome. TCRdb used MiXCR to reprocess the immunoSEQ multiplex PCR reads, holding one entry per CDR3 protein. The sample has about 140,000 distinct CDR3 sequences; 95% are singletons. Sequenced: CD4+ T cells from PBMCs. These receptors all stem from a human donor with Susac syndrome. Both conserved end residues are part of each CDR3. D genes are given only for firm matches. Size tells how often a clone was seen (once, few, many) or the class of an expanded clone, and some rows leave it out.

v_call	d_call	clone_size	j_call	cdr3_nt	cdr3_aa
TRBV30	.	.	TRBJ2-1	TGTGCCTACAGTTTCTCGTGGGAGATTAATGAGCAGTTCTTC	CAYSFSWEINEQFF
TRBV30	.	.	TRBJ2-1	TGTGCCTGGAGGGGGCGCAGAGGAACAATCAGGGACAATGAGCAGTTCTTC	CAWRGRRGTIRDNEQFF
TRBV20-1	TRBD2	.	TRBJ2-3	TGCAGTGCTAGAGACGTCCCGGGACTAGCGGGAGGGCATCCAGATACGCAGTATTTT	CSARDVPGLAGGHPDTQYF
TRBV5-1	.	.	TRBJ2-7	TGCGCCAGCAGTTTGCGGACAGGAGGGAGCTCTGAGCAGTACTTC	CASSLRTGGSSEQYF
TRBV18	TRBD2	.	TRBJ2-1	TGTGCCAGCTCACCTAAGAGACTAGCAGGTCAGGATGAGCAGTTCTTC	CASSPKRLAGQDEQFF
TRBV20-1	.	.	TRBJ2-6	TGCAGTGCTAAGAGGGGACCGGGGATGGCCAACGTCCTGACTTTC	CSAKRGPGMANVLTF
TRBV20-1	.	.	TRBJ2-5	TGCAGTGCTAGACGTGGGACCAGGTTCCCCGAGACCCAGTACTTC	CSARRGTRFPETQYF
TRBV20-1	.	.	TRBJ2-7	TGCAGTGCTAGAGGGACTACCCGAATCTACGAGCAGTACTTC	CSARGTTRIYEQYF
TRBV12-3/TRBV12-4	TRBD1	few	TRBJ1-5	TGTGCCAGCAGTCCAGGACAGGGCGGCAATCAGCCCCAGCATTTT	CASSPGQGGNQPQHF
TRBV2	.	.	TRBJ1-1	TGTGCCAGCAGCGTTGGGGGGGATACCGAAACTTTCTTT	CASSVGGDTETFF
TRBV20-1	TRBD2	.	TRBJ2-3	TGCAGTGCTAGACGGACTAGCGGAGGTCGGACAGATACGCAGTATTTT	CSARRTSGGRTDTQYF
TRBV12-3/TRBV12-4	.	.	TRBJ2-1	TGTGCCAGCAGTTTACGGGGCGCTGGAACCAATGAGCAGTTCTTC	CASSLRGAGTNEQFF
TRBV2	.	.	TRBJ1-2	TGTGCCAGCAGCCGACGGGTTGGCCATGGCTACACCTTC	CASSRRVGHGYTF
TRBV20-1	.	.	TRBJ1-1	TGCAGTGCTAGGTTGAGGAGTTACACTGAAGCTTTCTTT	CSARLRSYTEAFF
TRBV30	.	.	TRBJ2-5	TGTGCCTGGACCTCCGGAGGGGTTCGAGAGACCCAGTACTTC	CAWTSGGVRETQYF
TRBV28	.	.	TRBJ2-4	TGTGCCAGCAGTTCACACGGGCTAGCCAAAAACATTCAGTACTTC	CASSSHGLAKNIQYF
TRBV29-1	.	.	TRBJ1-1	TGCAGCACTCGGACTCTCAACACTGAAGCTTTCTTT	CSTRTLNTEAFF
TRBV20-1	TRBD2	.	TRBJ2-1	TGCAGTGCTAGATTAGCGGGAGACTACAATGAGCAGTTCTTC	CSARLAGDYNEQFF
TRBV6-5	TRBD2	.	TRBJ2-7	TGTGCCAGCAGTTACTCATGGCTAGCGGGAGGCGAGCAGTACTTC	CASSYSWLAGGEQYF
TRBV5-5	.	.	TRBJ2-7	TGTGCCAGCAGCTTGACAGGGACAACCTACGAGCAGTACTTC	CASSLTGTTYEQYF
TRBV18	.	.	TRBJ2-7	TGTGCCAGCTCACTCCTATCCTCCTACGAGCAGTACTTC	CASSLLSSYEQYF
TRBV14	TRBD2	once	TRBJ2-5	TGTGCCAGCAGCCGCGGATGGGAGGGGACCCAGTACTTC	CASSRGWEGTQYF
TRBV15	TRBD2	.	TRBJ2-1	TGTGCCACCAGCAGAGGGTTCTCTAGCGGGAGCTCCTACAATGAGCAGTTCTTC	CATSRGFSSGSSYNEQFF
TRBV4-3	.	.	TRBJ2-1	TGCGCCAGCAGCAGGGGAGCGGATAACAATGAGCAGTTCTTC	CASSRGADNNEQFF
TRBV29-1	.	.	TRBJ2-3	TGCAGCACCCTCATAGCCCCAGATACGCAGTATTTT	CSTLIAPDTQYF
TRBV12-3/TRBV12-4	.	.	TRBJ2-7	TGTGCCAGCAGTCCTCAGTCCTACGAGCAGTACTTC	CASSPQSYEQYF
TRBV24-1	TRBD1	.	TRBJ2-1	TGTGCCACCAGTGATGGACAGGGGGATGAGCAGTTCTTC	CATSDGQGDEQFF
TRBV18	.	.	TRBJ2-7	TGTGCCAGCTCACCGAACGGCCACGAGCAGTACTTC	CASSPNGHEQYF
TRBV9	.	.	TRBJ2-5	TGTGCCAGCAGCCCGACGGTCCGGGAGACCCAGTACTTC	CASSPTVRETQYF
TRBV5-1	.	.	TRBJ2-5	TGCGCCAGCAGCTTGTACGGAAACCAAGAGACCCAGTACTTC	CASSLYGNQETQYF
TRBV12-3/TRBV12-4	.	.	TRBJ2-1	TGTGCCAGCAGTCCCACTCCCAGAGAGCAGTTCTTC	CASSPTPREQFF
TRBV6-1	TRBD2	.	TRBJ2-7	TGTGCCAGCAGGACCGGGACTAGCAGTTACGAGCAGTACTTC	CASRTGTSSYEQYF
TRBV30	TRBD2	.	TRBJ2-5	TGTGCCTGGAGTGAACTAGCGGGGGGCCCGGGGACCCAGTACTTC	CAWSELAGGPGTQYF
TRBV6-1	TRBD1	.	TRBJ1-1	TGTGCCAGCAGCGAGACAGGGGATTACACTGAAGCTTTCTTT	CASSETGDYTEAFF
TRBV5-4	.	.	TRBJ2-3	TGTGCCAGCAGCTTGGCCGGAGACACAGATACGCAGTATTTT	CASSLAGDTDTQYF
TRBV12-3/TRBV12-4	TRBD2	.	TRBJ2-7	TGTGCCAGCAGTTTACGGGGTCGATGGGGACTAGCGGACTCCTACGAGCAGTACTTC	CASSLRGRWGLADSYEQYF
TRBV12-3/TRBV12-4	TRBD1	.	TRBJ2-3	TGTGCCAGCAGTCGACAGGGGGCTAGTACAGATACGCAGTATTTT	CASSRQGASTDTQYF
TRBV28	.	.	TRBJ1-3	TGTGCCAGCAGTTTTCAGGGTACGAGAAACACCATATATTTT	CASSFQGTRNTIYF
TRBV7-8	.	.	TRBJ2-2	TGTGCCAGCAGTCCTAGCGAATTGAGCACCGGGGAGCTGTTTTTT	CASSPSELSTGELFF
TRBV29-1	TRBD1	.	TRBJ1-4	TGCAGCGGTGCTACCGGGACAGGGGGGAATGAAAAACTGTTTTTT	CSGATGTGGNEKLFF
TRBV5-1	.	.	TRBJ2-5	TGCGCCAGCAGCTTCAGACAGCCTCGGGAGACCCAGTACTTC	CASSFRQPRETQYF
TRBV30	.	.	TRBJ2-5	TGTGCCTGGAGTGTTTTTATCTGGGGGAACCCGGGAGAGACCCAGTACTTC	CAWSVFIWGNPGETQYF
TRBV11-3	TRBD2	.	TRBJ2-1	TGTGCCAGCAGCCCGGGACTAGCGGGGGGCCCCTACAATGAGCAGTTCTTC	CASSPGLAGGPYNEQFF
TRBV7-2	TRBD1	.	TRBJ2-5	TGTGCCAGCAGCACCAAAGGGGGCCCGAAGACCCAGTACTTC	CASSTKGGPKTQYF
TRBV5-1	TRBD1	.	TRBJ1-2	TGCGCCAGCAGCCGAACCGGGACAGGATATGGCTACACCTTC	CASSRTGTGYGYTF